This TCR beta chain was sequenced in a study of T cell responses to AZD1222 COVID-19 vaccine. Notes on this clone: Its matching antigen is unknown.

Per the germline V gene, CDR1 is PRHDT and CDR2 is FYEKMQ (reference sequence). Trimming cost V 5 bases and J 6 bases; bases outside gene matches: 14. The CDR3 has 16 amino acids. Study results and limitations: Possibly, clonal diversity was underestimated; donors were largely white British and included more females.

Profiling relied on immunoSEQ multiplex PCR, and the TCRdb table lists in-frame clones only, not all of them. The repertoire has 180,000 or so clones, almost 90% of them found once; the top ten carry approximately 7.7%. The chain carries TRBV13 and TRBJ1-2; 8 nucleotides line up with TRBD1. The TCR comes from an adult in good health. Sequencing was performed on peripheral blood, taken on day 0 of AZD1222 vaccination. In nucleotides, the CDR3 is TGTGCCAGCAGCATACGACAGGGGCAAGGGGATCATGGCTACACCTTC. Translating gives CASSIRQGQGDHGYTF.